These 7 T cell receptor beta chains share one sample of origin, sequenced in a study of blood T cell repertoires in COVID-19 (dated by TCRdb to about 2020). The library was built by means of the immunoSEQ multiplex PCR assay. TCRdb provides this immuneACCESS table in a form limited to in-frame rearrangements. Some clones are lacking; in checked studies, under half of them reflect an unresolved V gene, and why the rest are absent is not known. Here the sample has around 76,000 clones; about 70% occur a single time. The ten largest clones add up to over 25% of the sample. Sequencing input: peripheral blood. The source of these receptors is a woman of 80 years or more with active or convalescent COVID-19.

This chain joins TRBV7-9 and TRBJ1-5; D call uncertain. Trimming shortened V by 5 bases and J by 2 bases, and 16 bases separated the two germline ends. This CDR3 has 16 residues. CDR1 SEHNR and CDR2 FQNEAQ come from the germline V gene (reference sequence). In DNA, the CDR3 is TGTGCCAGCAGCGCGACATCGGAGGAGGGCAATCAGCCCCAGCATTTT. Its protein product is CASSATSEEGNQPQHF.

The rearrangement links TRBV28 to TRBJ1-4; weak D call: TRBD1 (6 bases). Per germline, CDR1 MDHEN and CDR2 SYDVKM. V shed 5 bases and J shed 7 bases, with 20 bases lying between them. The CDR3 spans 16 residues. The CDR3 region has the DNA TGTGCCAGCAGTAGCACAACTCAGGGAGGGGGTGAAAAACTGTTTTTT. Residues: CASSSTTQGGGEKLFF.

J is TRBJ1-5 and V is TRBV27, with 11 bases aligning to TRBD1. Germline lookup yields CDR1 MNHEY and CDR2 SMNVEV (reference sequence). The CDR3 is 14 residues long. After removal of 6 bases from V and 7 bases from J, the junction contained 5 bases not matched to a gene. CDR3 bases: TGTGCCAGCAGGAGGACAGGGGGCTGGCAGCCCCAGCATTTT. Residues: CASRRTGGWQPQHF.

The chain links TRBV2 to TRBJ1-5, with 7 bases lining up with TRBD1. The CDR3 loop spans 15 amino acids. The V gene's germline CDR1 is SNHLY and CDR2 FYNNEI. The V segment lost 7 bases and the J segment 4 bases; nucleotides outside the gene matches: 10. The CDR3 bases are TGTGCCAGCACCTACCAGCCGGGACAGAATCAGCCCCAGCATTTT. It encodes CASTYQPGQNQPQHF.

The chain is built from TRBV6-2 or TRBV6-3 and TRBJ1-4; D unclear. The CDR3 loop spans 14 amino acids. Germline lookup yields CDR1 MNHEY and CDR2 SVGEGT. Trimming cost V 1 base and J 8 bases, with 11 bases left between them. CDR3 DNA: TGTGCCAGCAGTTACTTCGGAGATTCGGAAAAACTGTTTTTT. Its translation is CASSYFGDSEKLFF.

The chain is built from TRBV7-2 and TRBJ1-2, with 7 bases lining up with TRBD1. The germline V gene encodes CDR1 SGHTA and CDR2 FQGNSA. The trim removed 6 bases at V and 3 bases at J, leaving 4 bases unmatched. The CDR3 totals 13 residues. CDR3 amino acids: CASRRGQDYGYTF. The CDR3 DNA reads as TGTGCCAGCAGACGCGGACAGGACTATGGCTACACCTTC. The full variable domain, its missing parts supplied by reference TRBV7-2 and TRBJ1-2, is GAGVSQSPSNKVTEKGKDVELRCDPISGHTALYWYRQSLGQGLEFLIYFQGNSAPDKSGLPSDRFSAERTGGSVSTLTIQRTQQEDSAVYLCASRRGQDYGYTFGSGTRLTVV.

This rearrangement joins TRBV6-2 or TRBV6-3 to TRBJ2-7; D may be TRBD1 (6 bases). CDR1 is MNHEY and CDR2 is SVGEGT in the germline V gene. There are 15 residues in the CDR3. V shed 2 bases and J shed 3 bases, with 14 bases lying between them. CDR3: CASSYMEQGLYEQYF. The CDR3 DNA reads as TGTGCCAGCAGTTACATGGAACAGGGTCTCTACGAGCAGTACTTC.